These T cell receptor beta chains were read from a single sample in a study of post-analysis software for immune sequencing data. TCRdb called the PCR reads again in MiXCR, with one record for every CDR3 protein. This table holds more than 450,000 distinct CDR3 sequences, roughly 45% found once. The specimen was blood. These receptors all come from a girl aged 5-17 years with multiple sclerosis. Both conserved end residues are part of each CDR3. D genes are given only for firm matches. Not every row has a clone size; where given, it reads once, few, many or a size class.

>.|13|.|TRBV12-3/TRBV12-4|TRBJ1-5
CASSTTENQPQHF
TGTGCCAGCAGCACGACCGAAAATCAGCCCCAGCATTTT
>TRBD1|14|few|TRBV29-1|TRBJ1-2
CSVEPGTGGWGYTF
TGCAGCGTTGAACCCGGGACAGGGGGCTGGGGCTACACCTTC
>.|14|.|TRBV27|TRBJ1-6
CASSFLRLSSPLHF
TGTGCCAGCAGTTTCCTAAGGTTGTCTTCACCCCTCCACTTT
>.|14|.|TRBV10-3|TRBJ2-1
CAISGLGDYNEQFF
TGTGCCATCAGTGGGTTAGGGGACTACAATGAGCAGTTCTTC
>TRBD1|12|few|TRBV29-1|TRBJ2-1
CSERQGSNEQFF
TGCAGCGAGAGACAGGGAAGCAATGAGCAGTTCTTC
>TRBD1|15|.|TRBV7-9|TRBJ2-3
CASSVRDRGRDTQYF
TGTGCCAGCAGCGTCCGGGACAGGGGGCGAGATACGCAGTATTTT
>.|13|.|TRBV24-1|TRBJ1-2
CATSVAGGDGYTF
TGTGCCACCAGTGTGGCCGGGGGCGATGGCTACACCTTC
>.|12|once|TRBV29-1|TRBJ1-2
CSVVSTVYGYTF
TGCAGCGTTGTATCGACAGTCTATGGCTACACCTTC
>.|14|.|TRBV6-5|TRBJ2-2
CASSYSSGTGELFF
TGTGCCAGCAGTTACTCGTCGGGCACCGGGGAGCTGTTTTTT
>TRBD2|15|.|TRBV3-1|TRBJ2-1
CASSLAGEAYNEQFF
TGTGCCAGCAGCCTAGCGGGAGAAGCCTACAATGAGCAGTTCTTC
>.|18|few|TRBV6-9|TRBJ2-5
CASSSLGGPGAVQETQYF
TGTGCCAGCAGTTCCCTGGGAGGCCCGGGGGCCGTCCAAGAGACCCAGTACTTC
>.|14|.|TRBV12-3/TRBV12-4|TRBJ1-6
CASRGGLINSPLHF
TGTGCCAGCCGCGGAGGACTGATTAATTCACCCCTCCACTTT
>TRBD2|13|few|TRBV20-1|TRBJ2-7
CSASVAGAYEQYF
TGCAGTGCTAGTGTAGCGGGGGCCTACGAGCAGTACTTC
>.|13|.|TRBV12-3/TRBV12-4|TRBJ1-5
CASSLSLMYPQHF
TGTGCCAGCAGTTTAAGCCTGATGTACCCCCAGCATTTT
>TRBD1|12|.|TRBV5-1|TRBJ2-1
CASSIRQGIKFF
TGCGCCAGCAGCATCAGACAGGGCATCAAGTTCTTC
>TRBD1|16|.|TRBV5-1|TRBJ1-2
CASSWAGGRDGGGYTF
TGCGCCAGCAGCTGGGCAGGGGGAAGGGATGGTGGCGGCTACACCTTC
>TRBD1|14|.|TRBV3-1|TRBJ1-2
CASSPGQENYGYTF
TGTGCCAGCAGCCCGGGACAGGAAAACTATGGCTACACCTTC
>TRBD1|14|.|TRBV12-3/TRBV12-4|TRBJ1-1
CASSLQGPKSEAFF
TGTGCCAGCAGTCTACAGGGGCCGAAGAGTGAAGCTTTCTTT
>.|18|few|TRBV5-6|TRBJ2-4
CASSLVGQSTLAKNIQYF
TGTGCCAGCAGCTTGGTAGGACAGTCCACTCTAGCCAAAAACATTCAGTACTTC
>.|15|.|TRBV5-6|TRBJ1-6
CASSSQGSGRSPLHF
TGTGCCAGCAGCTCACAGGGATCCGGGAGATCACCCCTCCACTTT
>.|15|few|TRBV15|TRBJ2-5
CATSREPGARETQYF
TGTGCCACCAGCAGGGAACCAGGGGCTCGAGAGACCCAGTACTTC
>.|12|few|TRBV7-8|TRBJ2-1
CATRTVNNEQFF
TGTGCCACCCGGACAGTAAACAATGAGCAGTTCTTC
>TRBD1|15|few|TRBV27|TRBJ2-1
CASSYRTGGKNEQFF
TGTGCCAGCAGCTACCGGACAGGGGGCAAGAATGAGCAGTTCTTC
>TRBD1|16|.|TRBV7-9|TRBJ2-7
CASSPAAGTGNYEQYF
TGTGCCAGCAGCCCAGCTGCGGGGACAGGGAATTACGAGCAGTACTTC
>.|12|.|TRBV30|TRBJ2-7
CAWRDGNYEQYF
TGTGCCTGGAGGGACGGTAACTACGAGCAGTACTTC
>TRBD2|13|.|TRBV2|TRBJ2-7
CARGTSGTYEQYF
TGTGCCAGAGGGACTAGCGGAACCTACGAGCAGTACTTC
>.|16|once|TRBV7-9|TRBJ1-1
CASSPTRQARNTEAFF
TGTGCCAGCAGCCCGACCCGGCAGGCGAGGAACACTGAAGCTTTCTTT
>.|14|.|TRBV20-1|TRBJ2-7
CSARRGGASYEQYF
TGCAGTGCTAGGAGAGGGGGGGCTTCCTACGAGCAGTACTTC
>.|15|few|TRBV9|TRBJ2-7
CASSVDGVGGYEQYF
TGTGCCAGCAGCGTAGATGGCGTGGGTGGTTACGAGCAGTACTTC
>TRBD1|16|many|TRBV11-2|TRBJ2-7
CASSPSWTGVSYEQYF
TGTGCCAGCAGCCCCTCCTGGACAGGTGTCTCCTACGAGCAGTACTTC
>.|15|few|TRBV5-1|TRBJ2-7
CASSLELNSVREQYF
TGCGCCAGCAGCTTGGAACTTAATAGCGTCCGTGAGCAGTACTTC
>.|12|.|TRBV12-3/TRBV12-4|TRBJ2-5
CASSLRRTTQYF
TGTGCCAGCAGTTTGAGGCGAACGACCCAGTACTTC
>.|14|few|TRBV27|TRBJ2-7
CASSLSGGNYEQYF
TGTGCCAGCAGCCTGTCAGGGGGGAACTACGAGCAGTACTTC
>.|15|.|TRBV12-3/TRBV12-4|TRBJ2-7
CASSLRAVTSYEQYF
TGTGCCAGCAGTTTACGGGCAGTAACCTCCTACGAGCAGTACTTC
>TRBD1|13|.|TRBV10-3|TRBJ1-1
CAIRRPGQREAFF
TGTGCCATCAGACGCCCGGGACAGCGAGAAGCTTTCTTT
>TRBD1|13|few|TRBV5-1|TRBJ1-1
CASSPGQGTEAFF
TGCGCCAGCAGCCCCGGACAGGGCACTGAAGCTTTCTTT
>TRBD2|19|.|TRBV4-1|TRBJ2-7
CAGSQVRGSTAGAYNEQYF
TGCGCCGGCAGCCAAGTGAGAGGCTCCACGGCGGGAGCCTACAATGAGCAGTACTTC
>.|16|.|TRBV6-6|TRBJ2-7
CASSTTGGTRSYEQYF
TGTGCCAGCAGTACTACAGGGGGGACTAGATCCTACGAGCAGTACTTC
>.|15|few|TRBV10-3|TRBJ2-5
CAISEWSSRQETQYF
TGTGCCATCAGTGAATGGTCTAGCAGGCAAGAGACCCAGTACTTC
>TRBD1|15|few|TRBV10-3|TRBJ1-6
CAISEQGAGNSPLHF
TGTGCCATCAGTGAGCAGGGGGCAGGTAATTCACCCCTCCACTTT
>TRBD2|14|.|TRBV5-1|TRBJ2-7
CASSLTSGHYEQYF
TGCGCCAGCAGCTTGACTAGCGGGCATTACGAGCAGTACTTC
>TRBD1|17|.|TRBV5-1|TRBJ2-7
CASSTGTGGSPSYEQYF
TGCGCCAGCAGCACCGGGACAGGGGGGTCCCCCAGCTACGAGCAGTACTTC
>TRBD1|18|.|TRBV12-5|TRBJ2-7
CASGSGQGARLATYEQYF
TGTGCTAGTGGTAGTGGACAGGGGGCGAGATTAGCCACCTACGAGCAGTACTTC
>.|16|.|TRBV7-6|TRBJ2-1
CASSAPQWIASNEQFF
TGTGCCAGCAGCGCACCCCAGTGGATAGCCTCCAATGAGCAGTTCTTC
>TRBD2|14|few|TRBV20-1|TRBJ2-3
CSAGAQRGLDTQYF
TGCAGTGCTGGAGCCCAGCGGGGGTTGGATACGCAGTATTTT
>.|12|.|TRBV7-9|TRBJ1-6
CASSSYNSPLHF
TGTGCCAGCAGCTCCTATAATTCACCCCTCCACTTT
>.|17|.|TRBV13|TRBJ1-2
CASSSLSPGTGGSGYTF
TGTGCCAGCAGCTCCCTCAGTCCGGGTACCGGCGGTAGTGGCTACACCTTC
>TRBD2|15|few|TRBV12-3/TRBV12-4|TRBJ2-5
CASSPGLAGVGTQYF
TGTGCCAGCAGTCCGGGACTAGCGGGAGTAGGGACCCAGTACTTC
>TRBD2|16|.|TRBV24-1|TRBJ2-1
CATSEPTSGRFHEQFF
TGTGCCACCAGTGAACCGACTAGCGGGAGATTCCATGAGCAGTTCTTC
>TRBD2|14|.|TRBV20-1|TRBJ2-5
CSARDQSGAPTQYF
TGCAGTGCTAGAGATCAGAGCGGGGCGCCCACCCAGTACTTC
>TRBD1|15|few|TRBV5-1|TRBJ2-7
CASCPDRGRFYEQYF
TGCGCCAGCTGCCCGGACAGGGGGAGATTCTACGAGCAGTACTTC
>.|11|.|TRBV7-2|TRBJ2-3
CASSLRRTQYF
TGTGCCAGCAGCTTACGAAGAACGCAGTATTTT
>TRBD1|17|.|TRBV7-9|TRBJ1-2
CASSAQGTGGGNYGYTF
TGTGCCAGTAGCGCTCAAGGGACAGGGGGAGGAAACTATGGCTACACCTTC
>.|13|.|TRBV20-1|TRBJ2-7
CSAEVGVAYEQYF
TGCAGTGCCGAGGTAGGAGTAGCCTACGAGCAGTACTTC
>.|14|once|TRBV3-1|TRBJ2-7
CASSPAGVRDEQYF
TGTGCCAGCAGCCCCGCCGGGGTGAGGGACGAGCAGTACTTC
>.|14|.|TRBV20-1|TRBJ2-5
CSARPITGGGTQYF
TGCAGTGCTAGACCTATTACAGGGGGGGGGACCCAGTACTTC
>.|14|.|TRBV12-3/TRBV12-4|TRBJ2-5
CASTQTGSREAQYF
TGTGCCAGCACCCAGACAGGGAGTAGGGAGGCCCAGTACTTC